Below are 21 T cell receptor beta chains sequenced from a single sample in a study of Graves' ophthalmopathy and Graves' hyperthyroidism. As the template, RNA transcripts were used to amplify TCR beta CDR3 regions. An opening RT-PCR round employed HTBI primers and preceded a second-round multiplex PCR. A single record per CDR3 protein comes from TCRdb applying MiXCR to the multiplex PCR reads. The table has about 620,000 distinct CDR3 sequences, 22% seen once. Sequenced material: peripheral blood. These receptors were obtained from a woman under 30 with stable Graves' hyperthyroidism. Some clones in this sample may be carry-over from other donors' samples.

This clonotype was observed many times. At one end, the junction sequence differs from germline, possibly due to a read error. CDR3 residues: CSSRWVNNQPQHF. In nucleotides, the CDR3 is TGTTCCAGCAGATGGGTGAACAATCAGCCCCAGCATTTT. V gene TRBV2 combines with J gene TRBJ1-5; D is ambiguous. Looked up from germline, CDR1 is SNHLY and CDR2 is FYNNEI. There are 13 residues in the CDR3.

This clonotype appeared many times. The chain has TRBV3-1 and TRBJ1-2; weak D call: TRBD1 (6 bases). The CDR3 is 14 residues long. V lost 1 base and J 6 bases, leaving 12 bases between the germline ends. CDR1 and CDR2 from the germline V gene are LGHDT and YNNKEL (reference sequence). DNA for the CDR3: TGTGCCAGCAGCCAAGGGGGGGCAGGGAATGGCTACACCTTC. This sequence encodes CASSQGGAGNGYTF.

The chain joins TRBV5-1 to TRBJ2-5, with a possible D match to TRBD2 (7 bases). Trimming cost V 5 bases and J 1 base, with 15 bases left between them. Looked up from germline, CDR1 is SGHRS and CDR2 is YFSETQ. The CDR3 has 15 amino acids. The CDR3 nucleotides are TGCGCCAGCAGGGGTGGGCGGGGGCCCCAAGAGACCCAGTACTTC. Translating it yields CASRGGRGPQETQYF.

This clonotype was detected many times. V gene TRBV3-1 combines with J gene TRBJ1-3; D gene ambiguous. The ends were cut back, 0 bases at V and 4 bases at J, with 13 bases in the middle. This CDR3 is built from 16 residues. Germline assignment: CDR1 LGHDT and CDR2 YNNKEL (reference sequence). For the CDR3, the DNA is TGTGCCAGCAGCCAAGATCCCGCGGGTACCGGAAACACCATATATTTT. Encoded protein: CASSQDPAGTGNTIYF.

In this sample, this clonotype turned up many times. The chain combines TRBV11-2 with TRBJ2-7; 16 bases are a match to TRBD2. The junction had 6 bases not matched to a gene; V was cut back by 4 bases and J by 3 bases. Germline loops: CDR1 SGHAT, CDR2 FQNNGV. The CDR3 sequence is 17 residues long. This CDR3 reads CASSSGLAGGMLYEQYF. The CDR3 DNA reads as TGTGCCAGCAGCTCGGGACTAGCGGGGGGGATGCTCTACGAGCAGTACTTC.

This clonotype was counted between two and nine times. The chain links TRBV30 to TRBJ2-2; D gene unclear. Trimming left V 6 bases short and J 8 bases short, with 19 bases between. The CDR3 sequence is 14 residues long. The germline gives CDR1 GTSNPN, CDR2 SVGIG (reference sequence). The chain's CDR3 is CACHVGPRAGELFF. CDR3 DNA: TGTGCCTGCCACGTAGGGCCCCGTGCGGGGGAGCTGTTTTTT.

This clonotype was picked up many times. The chain links TRBV5-1 to TRBJ2-4; D possibly matches TRBD1 or TRBD2 (9 bases each). The ends were cut back, 4 bases at V and 4 bases at J, with 33 bases in the middle. The germline V gene encodes CDR1 SGHRS and CDR2 YFSETQ. The CDR3 sequence is 21 residues long. CDR3 sequence reads: CASSMADRGLVAGAFKNIQYF. The DNA of the CDR3 is TGCGCCAGCAGCATGGCAGACAGGGGGTTGGTAGCGGGAGCCTTTAAAAACATTCAGTACTTC. The full variable domain, completed using reference TRBV5-1 and TRBJ2-4, is KAGVTQTPRYLIKTRGQQVTLSCSPISGHRSVSWYQQTPGQGLQFLFEYFSETQRNKGNFPGRFSGRQFSNSRSEMNVSTLELGDSALYLCASSMADRGLVAGAFKNIQYFGAGTRLSVL.

Many counts were recorded for this clonotype. This chain uses TRBV10-3 with TRBJ2-7; D tentatively reads TRBD1 or TRBD2 (5 bases each). Germline V lookup: CDR1 ENHRY, CDR2 SYGVKD. The CDR3 consists of 16 residues. The V and J ends lost 3 bases and 0 bases respectively, with 15 bases between them. CDR3 residues: CAISDMGRNSSYEQYF. CDR3 nucleotide sequence: TGTGCCATCAGTGATATGGGACGGAACAGCTCCTACGAGCAGTACTTC.

This clonotype was counted ten times or more. The chain has TRBV12-3 or TRBV12-4 and TRBJ1-2; D gene ambiguous. The CDR3 is made up of 12 amino acids. The V and J ends lost 8 bases and 3 bases respectively, with 10 bases between them. The CDR3 region is CASFRAHYGYTF. CDR3 sequence (DNA): TGTGCCAGCTTTCGGGCCCACTATGGCTACACCTTC.

This clonotype was observed a few times. This chain links TRBV4-1 with TRBJ1-1, with TRBD1 identical over 7 bases. Germline CDR1 is MGHRA and CDR2 is YSYEKL. This CDR3 comprises 16 residues. The junction had 9 bases not matched to a gene; V was cut back by 3 bases and J by 2 bases. In nucleotides, the CDR3 is TGCGCCAGCAGCCAGTCTTCGGACAGGCAAAACACTGAAGCTTTCTTT. Its protein is CASSQSSDRQNTEAFF.

CDR3 coding DNA: TGCGCCAGCAGTGAGTTTAGGGCTAGCGGGAGCTACGAGCAGTACTTC. It codes for CASSEFRASGSYEQYF. The chain uses TRBV10-1 and TRBJ2-7; 10 nucleotides align to TRBD2. J lost 3 bases, V lost 1 base, and 6 bases had no gene match. Germline V gene sequence: CDR1 WNHNN, CDR2 SYGVQD (reference sequence). The CDR3 runs 16 residues.

This clonotype was observed a few times. The chain links TRBV7-3 to TRBJ2-7, with 9 bases that match TRBD1. The germline CDR1 and CDR2 sequences are SGHTA and FQGTGA. This CDR3 has 16 residues. J was trimmed by 3 bases and V by 2 bases; bases with no gene match: 8. For the CDR3, the DNA is TGTGCCAGCAGCTTAGCCGGGACAGGGAAATACTACGAGCAGTACTTC. Protein sequence: CASSLAGTGKYYEQYF.

This clonotype was observed many times. V usage is TRBV20-1 and J usage is TRBJ2-5, with D possibly matching TRBD2 (5 bases). Trimming removed 1 base at V and 0 bases at J, with 18 bases between. CDR1 is DFQATT and CDR2 is SNEGSKA in the germline V gene (reference sequence). The CDR3 covers 17 residues. The CDR3 bases are TGCAGTGCTAGAGGGCCCCTGGAGGCAGGTAACCAAGAGACCCAGTACTTC. The encoded protein is CSARGPLEAGNQETQYF.

The chain links TRBV29-1 to TRBJ2-7, with D hard to call. Germline values: CDR1 SQVTM, CDR2 ANQGSEA. V was shortened by 3 bases and J by 0 bases, with 15 bases between the two germline ends. The CDR3 is 15 amino acids. CDR3 in amino acids: CSVDVYTLSSYEQYF. The DNA of the CDR3 is TGCAGCGTTGACGTTTACACCTTAAGCTCCTACGAGCAGTACTTC.

The chain has TRBV6-1 and TRBJ2-5; TRBD1 matches at 7 bases. Per the germline V gene, CDR1 is MNHNS and CDR2 is SASEGT. The CDR3 is made up of 15 amino acids. Trimming took 2 bases from V and 1 from J; bases not matched to a gene: 4. The CDR3 sequence: CASSESAGGQETQYF. The CDR3 nucleotides read TGTGCCAGCAGTGAATCGGCAGGGGGCCAAGAGACCCAGTACTTC.

This clonotype was recorded many times. The chain employs TRBV3-1 and TRBJ1-2; D perhaps matches TRBD1 (5 bases). Trimming removed 5 bases at V and 0 bases at J, with 13 bases between. The CDR3 is made up of 15 amino acids. Germline CDR1 and CDR2: LGHDT and YNNKEL (reference sequence). CDR3 coding DNA: TGTGCCAGCAGCTTACGGGACGGATCTAACTATGGCTACACCTTC. Its protein product is CASSLRDGSNYGYTF.

This clonotype was detected ten times or more. This chain connects TRBV7-9 to TRBJ1-1; no firm D call. V dropped 10 bases and J dropped 4 bases, with 7 bases sitting between them. CDR1 and CDR2 (germline): SEHNR, FQNEAQ (reference sequence). The CDR3 sequence is 10 residues long. CDR3 DNA: TGTGCCACCCTAGGCACTGAAGCTTTCTTT. Protein sequence: CATLGTEAFF.

At least ten counts were recorded for this clonotype. The chain uses TRBV20-1 and TRBJ1-1; D is undetermined. V lost 6 bases and J 4 bases, leaving 15 bases between the germline ends. The germline V gene encodes CDR1 DFQATT and CDR2 SNEGSKA (reference sequence). The CDR3 consists of 13 residues. CDR3 sequence reads: CSAGELRLTEAFF. CDR3 nucleotide sequence: TGCAGTGCCGGGGAATTAAGACTCACTGAAGCTTTCTTT.

Many counts were recorded for this clonotype. This rearrangement joins TRBV5-4 to TRBJ1-2; no definite D call. Between the trimmed V and J ends, which lost 0 bases and 0 bases, there was a span of 6 bases. In germline, CDR1 is SGHNT, CDR2 YYREEE (reference sequence). This CDR3 has 14 amino acids. The CDR3 loop is CASSLEPANYGYTF. CDR3 DNA sequence: TGTGCCAGCAGCTTGGAACCCGCTAACTATGGCTACACCTTC.

Worth noting for this clonotype: Just one base apart from a much larger clone, this may be a read error. The chain links TRBV29-1 to TRBJ1-1; TRBD1 matches 7 bases. After removal of 3 bases from V and 0 bases from J, the junction contained 1 base not matched to a gene. The CDR3 contains 13 residues. From germline, CDR1 is SQVTM and CDR2 ANQGSEA. CDR3 amino acids: CSVDTGVNTEAFF. CDR3 nucleotides: TGCAGCGTTGACACAGGGGTGAACACTGAAGCTTTCTTT.

This clonotype showed up just a few times. Lacking the conserved final phenylalanine or tryptophan, this CDR3 likely reflects a read error. This chain uses TRBV20-1 with TRBJ2-7, with D possibly matching TRBD1 (8 bases). The ends were cut back, 6 bases at V and 5 bases at J, with 20 bases in the middle. CDR3 length: 14 amino acids. Per germline, CDR1 DFQATT and CDR2 SNEGSKA (reference sequence). The CDR3 loop is CSALNRGGQNEQYL. The DNA of the CDR3 is TGCAGTGCGCTTAACAGGGGGGGACAGAACGAGCAGTACCTC.